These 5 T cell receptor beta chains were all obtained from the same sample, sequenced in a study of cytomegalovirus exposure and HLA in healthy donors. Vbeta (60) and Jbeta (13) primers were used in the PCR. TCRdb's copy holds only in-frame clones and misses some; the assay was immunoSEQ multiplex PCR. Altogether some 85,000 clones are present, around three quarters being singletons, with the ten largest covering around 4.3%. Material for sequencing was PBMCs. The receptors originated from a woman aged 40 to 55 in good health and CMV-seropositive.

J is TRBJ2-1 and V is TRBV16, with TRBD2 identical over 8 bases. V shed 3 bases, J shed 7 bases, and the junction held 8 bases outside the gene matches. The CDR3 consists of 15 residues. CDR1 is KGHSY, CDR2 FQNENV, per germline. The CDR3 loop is CASSHQAGAPNEQFF. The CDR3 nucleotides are TGTGCCAGCAGCCACCAAGCGGGAGCCCCTAATGAGCAGTTCTTC.

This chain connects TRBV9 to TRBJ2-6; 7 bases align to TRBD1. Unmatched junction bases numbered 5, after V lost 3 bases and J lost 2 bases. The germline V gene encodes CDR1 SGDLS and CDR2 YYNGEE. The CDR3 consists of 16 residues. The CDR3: CASSARGGAGANVLTF. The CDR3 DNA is TGTGCCAGCAGCGCCCGAGGGGGCGCTGGGGCCAACGTCCTGACTTTC.

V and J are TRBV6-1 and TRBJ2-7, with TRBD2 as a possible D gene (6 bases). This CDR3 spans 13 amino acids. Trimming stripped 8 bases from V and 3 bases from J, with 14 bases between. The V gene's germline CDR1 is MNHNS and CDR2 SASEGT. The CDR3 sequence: CASGDFLNYEQYF. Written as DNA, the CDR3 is TGTGCCAGCGGGGACTTTCTCAACTACGAGCAGTACTTC.

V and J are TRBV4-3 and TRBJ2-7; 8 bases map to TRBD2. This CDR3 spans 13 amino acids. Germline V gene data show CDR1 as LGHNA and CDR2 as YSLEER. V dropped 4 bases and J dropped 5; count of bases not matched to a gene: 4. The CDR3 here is CASSPVAGNEQYF. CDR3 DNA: TGCGCCAGCAGCCCCGTAGCGGGAAACGAGCAGTACTTC.

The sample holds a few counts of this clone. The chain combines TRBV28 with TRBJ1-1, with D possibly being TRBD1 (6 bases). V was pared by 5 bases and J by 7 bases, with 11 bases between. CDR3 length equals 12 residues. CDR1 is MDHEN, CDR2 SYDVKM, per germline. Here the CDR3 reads CASSPYRVEAFF. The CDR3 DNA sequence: TGTGCCAGCAGTCCTTACAGGGTTGAAGCTTTCTTT.